Each of the 22 T cell receptor beta chains below was sequenced from the same sample in a study of T cell responses to AZD1222 COVID-19 vaccine. Sequenced by immunoSEQ multiplex PCR; TCRdb stores in-frame clones only, minus some. The sample yields 150,000 to 200,000 clones, around 90% seen once. Source: peripheral blood, taken on day 0 of AZD1222 vaccination. The source of these receptors is an adult in good health.

The chain employs TRBV19 and TRBJ1-3; D ambiguous. The V and J ends lost 3 bases and 2 bases respectively, with 20 bases between them. This CDR3 comprises 18 residues. Germline CDR1 and CDR2: LNHDA and SQIVND (reference sequence). For the CDR3, the DNA is TGTGCCAGTAGTATGGATCATGGACGGCTAACCGCTGGAAACACCATATATTTT. This codes for CASSMDHGRLTAGNTIYF.

The chain links TRBV3-1 (or the pseudogene TRBV3-2) to TRBJ2-4; 7 bases match TRBD2. V lost 4 bases and J lost 0; bases outside the gene matches: 6. This CDR3 contains 16 residues. In germline, CDR1 is LGHDT, CDR2 YNNKEL (reference sequence). The CDR3 DNA reads TGTGCCAGCAGCCCCAGGGAGGGAATAGCCAAAAACATTCAGTACTTC. Amino acids: CASSPREGIAKNIQYF.

The chain links TRBV19 to TRBJ1-5, with D perhaps TRBD1 (6 bases). Germline CDR1 LNHDA, CDR2 SQIVND (reference sequence). The CDR3 consists of 16 residues. The V and J ends lost 5 bases and 6 bases respectively, with 20 bases between them. In DNA, the CDR3 is TGTGCCAGTAGTTTCTCGACAGGCGGCTCAGGTCAGCCCCAGCATTTT. Its translation: CASSFSTGGSGQPQHF.

The table lists this clone with a count of one. This chain links TRBV20-1 with TRBJ2-3, with D perhaps TRBD2 (7 bases). Deletions cut 3 bases from V and 0 bases from J, with 19 bases between. CDR3 size: 17 residues. The germline gives CDR1 DFQATT, CDR2 SNEGSKA (reference sequence). DNA of the CDR3: TGCAGTGCTAGTTTTAGAGGGGGAGGGATCAGCACAGATACGCAGTATTTT. Its protein product is CSASFRGGGISTDTQYF.

This clone turned up a few times. The chain recombines TRBV5-4 with TRBJ2-2; D gene ambiguous. The CDR3 consists of 13 residues. Germline V gene sequence: CDR1 SGHNT, CDR2 YYREEE (reference sequence). V gave up 2 bases and J gave up 4 bases, with 6 bases separating them. DNA for the CDR3: TGTGCCAGCAGCTTACCTATCACCGGGGAGCTGTTTTTT. It translates to CASSLPITGELFF.

V usage is TRBV19 and J usage is TRBJ1-3, with D uncertain. Germline assignment: CDR1 LNHDA and CDR2 SQIVND (reference sequence). Trimming shortened V by 4 bases and J by 3 bases, and 10 bases separated the two germline ends. This CDR3 is built from 14 residues. This CDR3 reads CASSSLGGGNTIYF. The CDR3 DNA reads as TGTGCCAGTAGTAGTTTAGGAGGTGGAAACACCATATATTTT. The entire variable domain, with the rest obtained from reference TRBV19 and TRBJ1-3, is as follows: DGGITQSPKYLFRKEGQNVTLSCEQNLNHDAMYWYRQDPGQGLRLIYYSQIVNDFQKGDIAEGYSVSREKKESFPLTVTSAQKNPTAFYLCASSSLGGGNTIYFGEGSWLTVV.

The rearrangement links TRBV18 to TRBJ1-1; D perhaps matches TRBD1 (6 bases). V gave up 6 bases and J gave up 5 bases, with 16 bases separating them. The germline V gene has CDR1 KGHSH and CDR2 LQKENI. This CDR3 has 14 amino acids. The CDR3 nucleotides are TGTGCCAGCTCGGAGGGACAAGAGGGGACTGAAGCTTTCTTT. It encodes CASSEGQEGTEAFF. The full variable domain, in which reference TRBV18 and TRBJ1-1 provide the parts outside the CDR3, is NAGVMQNPRHLVRRRGQEARLRCSPMKGHSHVYWYRQLPEEGLKFMVYLQKENIIDESGMPKERFSAEFPKEGPSILRIQQVVRGDSAAYFCASSEGQEGTEAFFGQGTRLTVV.

Written as DNA, the CDR3 is TGTGCCAGCAGCGTGACTAGCGGGACCGGCGAGCAGTTCTTC. Translated: CASSVTSGTGEQFF. The chain carries TRBV3-1 (or the pseudogene TRBV3-2) and TRBJ2-1; 11 bases line up with TRBD2. CDR1 is LGHDT and CDR2 is YNNKEL in the germline V gene (reference sequence). This CDR3 has 14 amino acids. V was clipped by 5 bases and J by 10 bases; unmatched bases: 7.

The rearrangement joins TRBV19 to TRBJ1-5; TRBD1 matches 8 bases. Trimming took 5 bases from V and 2 from J; bases not matched to a gene: 8. Per the germline V gene, CDR1 is LNHDA and CDR2 is SQIVND (reference sequence). The CDR3 covers 16 residues. The CDR3 region is CASSGTTGQGNQPQHF. CDR3 in DNA: TGTGCCAGTAGTGGGACCACGGGACAGGGCAATCAGCCCCAGCATTTT.

This clone was detected once. This sequence joins TRBV29-1 and TRBJ2-7; unclear D gene. Germline V lookup: CDR1 SQVTM, CDR2 ANQGSEA. This CDR3 is built from 12 residues. Trimming shortened V by 4 bases and J by 0 bases, and 7 bases separated the two germline ends. The CDR3 DNA follows: TGCAGCGTTGCCACGGTCTCCTACGAGCAGTACTTC. Translated, it gives CSVATVSYEQYF.

The chain has TRBV28 and TRBJ2-7, with D hard to call. The length of the CDR3 is 13 residues. Germline V gives CDR1 MDHEN, CDR2 SYDVKM. Trimming stripped 6 bases from V and 6 bases from J, with 15 bases between. In DNA form, the CDR3 reads TGTGCCAGCAGCTCCGGGCAAGACCTCGAGCAGTACTTC. Translation gives CASSSGQDLEQYF.

The chain has TRBV19 and TRBJ2-5, with 11 bases lining up with TRBD2. The CDR3 loop spans 16 amino acids. CDR1 and CDR2 from the germline V gene are LNHDA and SQIVND (reference sequence). V shed 8 bases and J 2 bases; nucleotides not matched to a gene: 10. CDR3 sequence (DNA): TGTGCCAGTTCCTATAGCGGGGGGGGGCATCAAGAGACCCAGTACTTC. Translating it yields CASSYSGGGHQETQYF.

The rearrangement uses TRBV11-2 and TRBJ1-5; tentatively, D is TRBD1 (5 bases). The CDR3 extends over 15 amino acids. V was shortened by 1 base and J by 7 bases, with 14 bases between the two germline ends. Per the germline V gene, CDR1 is SGHAT and CDR2 is FQNNGV. CDR3 sequence (DNA): TGTGCCAGCAGCTTAGGCCTTGGGGCAGGCCAGCCCCAGCATTTT. This sequence encodes CASSLGLGAGQPQHF.

The chain carries TRBV2 and TRBJ1-6; 9 bases fit TRBD1. Germline V gene sequence: CDR1 SNHLY, CDR2 FYNNEI. With 8 bases clipped from V and 10 bases from J, the junction kept 6 bases outside the gene matches. The CDR3 covers 13 residues. CDR3 nucleotide sequence: TGTGCCAGCGGGGGACAGGGAGGCTCACCCCTCCACTTT. Its protein is CASGGQGGSPLHF. The full variable domain, completed using reference TRBV2 and TRBJ1-6, is EPEVTQTPSHQVTQMGQEVILRCVPISNHLYFYWYRQILGQKVEFLVSFYNNEISEKSEIFDDQFSVERPDGSNFTLKIRSTKLEDSAMYFCASGGQGGSPLHFGNGTRLTVT.

V usage is TRBV11-2 and J usage is TRBJ2-7; TRBD1 is a possible D gene (5 bases). The CDR3 sequence is 14 residues long. Trimming left V 5 bases short and J 7 bases short, with 18 bases between. Germline V gene lookup returns CDR1 SGHAT and CDR2 FQNNGV. CDR3 region: CASSMQGGDREQYF. For the CDR3, the DNA is TGTGCCAGCAGCATGCAGGGTGGGGATCGGGAGCAGTACTTC. Drawing the rest from reference TRBV11-2 and TRBJ2-7, the complete variable domain is EAGVAQSPRYKIIEKRQSVAFWCNPISGHATLYWYQQILGQGPKLLIQFQNNGVVDDSQLPKDRFSAERLKGVDSTLKIQPAKLEDSAVYLCASSMQGGDREQYFGPGTRLTVT.

This chain links TRBV5-1 with TRBJ2-2, with 10 bases identical to TRBD2. The CDR3 is 16 amino acids. Germline V gene lookup returns CDR1 SGHRS and CDR2 YFSETQ. V lost 0 bases and J lost 2; bases outside the gene matches: 1. In DNA, the CDR3 is TGCGCCAGCAGCTTGGGGACTAGCGGAAACACCGGGGAGCTGTTTTTT. The encoded protein is CASSLGTSGNTGELFF.

V gene TRBV5-1 combines with J gene TRBJ2-3; a possible D gene is TRBD1 (6 bases). Germline values: CDR1 SGHRS, CDR2 YFSETQ. The CDR3 covers 16 residues. The V gene lost 4 bases and the J gene lost 5 bases, with 20 bases spanning the gap. The CDR3 nucleotides read TGCGCCAGCAGCCCCGGGACCACAGGGTCGGGAGATACGCAGTATTTT. Translating it yields CASSPGTTGSGDTQYF.

The rearrangement joins TRBV6-6 to TRBJ2-7, with a tentative D call TRBD1 (5 bases). Trimming took off 2 bases at V and 6 bases at J, with 5 bases between the two ends. Germline CDR1 reads MNHNY; CDR2 reads SVGAGI (reference sequence). The CDR3 is made up of 11 amino acids. CDR3 amino acids: CASSYQGEQYF. DNA of the CDR3: TGTGCCAGCAGTTACCAGGGCGAGCAGTACTTC.

The chain combines TRBV3-1 (or the pseudogene TRBV3-2) with TRBJ1-5; the D is unclear. Germline V CDR1 and CDR2: LGHDT, YNNKEL (reference sequence). The CDR3 runs to 14 residues. Trimming removed 0 bases at V and 5 bases at J, with 8 bases between. The DNA of the CDR3 is TGTGCCAGCAGCCAAGAATCCGGGTATCAGCCCCAGCATTTT. Translation gives CASSQESGYQPQHF.

The gene calls are TRBV6-5 and TRBJ1-2, with 9 nucleotides matching TRBD1. The germline CDR1 and CDR2 sequences are MNHEY and SVGAGI. With 6 bases clipped from V and 3 bases from J, the junction kept 5 bases outside the gene matches. CDR3 length: 14 amino acids. CDR3 nucleotides: TGTGCCAGCAGGAGACAGGGGGGAGACTATGGCTACACCTTC. Its translation: CASRRQGGDYGYTF.

This clone was seen only a few times. The V and J genes are TRBV27 and TRBJ1-2, with 7 bases matching TRBD1. CDR1 is MNHEY and CDR2 is SMNVEV in the germline V gene (reference sequence). J was trimmed by 7 bases and V by 6 bases; bases with no gene match: 8. The CDR3 has 13 residues. This CDR3 reads CASSRTGAPGYTF. CDR3 sequence (DNA): TGTGCCAGCAGCCGAACAGGGGCCCCTGGCTACACCTTC.

The chain carries TRBV5-1 and TRBJ2-3; unclear D gene. The germline V and J ends were trimmed by 2 bases and 4 bases, with 11 bases remaining between them. Germline V gene lookup returns CDR1 SGHRS and CDR2 YFSETQ. The CDR3 extends over 14 amino acids. CDR3 sequence: CASSFGRPSDTQYF. CDR3 coding DNA: TGCGCCAGCAGCTTTGGGCGGCCGTCAGATACGCAGTATTTT.